This T cell receptor (beta chain) originates from a study of cytomegalovirus exposure and HLA in healthy donors. The donors formed part of the approximately 120-subject validation cohort, distinct from the approximately 670-subject first cohort. About this clone itself: Its antigen is unknown.

Trimming stripped 2 bases from V and 7 bases from J, with 14 bases between. CDR3 length equals 14 residues. CDR1 and CDR2 (germline): ENHRY, SYGVKD. Profiled with immunoSEQ multiplex PCR; TCRdb holds only in-frame clones, not every one. The sample lists tens of thousands of clones; around nine tenths were seen once. Study results and limitations: The classifier, whose performance was assessed in both the original and validation cohorts, reportedly diagnosed cytomegalovirus status with high specificity and sensitivity. Despite most TCR sequences being rare, some public TCRs occurred in many donors.

V and J are TRBV10-3 and TRBJ1-1; no clear D gene. The sequenced sample consisted of PBMCs. This clonotype was obtained from a young man in good health and CMV-seronegative. In nucleotides, the CDR3 is TGTGCCATCAGTGAGACAAGGAACCGGGGTGAAGCTTTCTTT. Its translation is CAISETRNRGEAFF.